This T cell receptor (beta chain) was captured in a study of control samples from healthy donors and cancer patients. TCRdb's table, derived via immunoSEQ multiplex PCR, lists solely in-frame clones and lacks some. Found here are some 200,000 clones, roughly 94% of them singletons; the top ten hold more than 1.3%. This CDR3 contains 16 residues. The V segment lost 5 bases and the J segment 0 bases; nucleotides outside the gene matches: 7. Germline V CDR1 and CDR2: MNHEY, SVGEGT. This TCR was recovered from a man aged 50 to 59 in good health. Input material: blood. The chain couples TRBV6-2 or TRBV6-3 to TRBJ1-5, with TRBD1 matching 7 bases. The DNA of the CDR3 is TGTGCCAGCAGTCCCGACAGGGACAATAGCAATCAGCCCCAGCATTTT. Amino acid sequence: CASSPDRDNSNQPQHF.